This is a list of T cell receptor beta chains from one sample in a study of T-cell memory formation after mild COVID-19. In TCRdb, the 5' RACE reads were re-called with MiXCR into one record per CDR3 protein. The data show about 140,000 distinct CDR3 sequences, roughly 13% seen once. Sequenced input: PBMCs or a T cell subset sorted from them (not recorded which). These receptors were obtained from an adult woman who had mild COVID-19 (a few samples of this study predate the infection). Cell type and time point are not known. CDR3s leave out the opening cysteine and the closing phenylalanine or tryptophan. Fields, in order: J gene, V gene, clone size, CDR3 protein. Some rows mark clone size as missing; the rest say once, few, many or name a class of expanded clone.

j_gene: TRBJ2-7; v_gene: TRBV3-2; abundance: .; CDR3aa: ASSQDLGGRDSYEQY
j_gene: TRBJ2-3; v_gene: TRBV7-8; abundance: .; CDR3aa: ASYTPYRGDTQY
j_gene: TRBJ2-3; v_gene: TRBV12-3/TRBV12-4; abundance: .; CDR3aa: ASSYAGGGPTDTQY
j_gene: TRBJ1-2; v_gene: TRBV19; abundance: few; CDR3aa: ASSTNRGPHYGYT
j_gene: TRBJ2-5; v_gene: TRBV4-3; abundance: few; CDR3aa: ASSQVWSDGRETQY
j_gene: TRBJ1-4; v_gene: TRBV7-9; abundance: few; CDR3aa: ASSFFDHNEKLF
j_gene: TRBJ2-1; v_gene: TRBV7-2; abundance: few; CDR3aa: ASSNPGLAGRNEQF
j_gene: TRBJ2-7; v_gene: TRBV7-6; abundance: few; CDR3aa: ASSLVNGQRPYEQY
j_gene: TRBJ2-4; v_gene: TRBV12-3/TRBV12-4; abundance: few; CDR3aa: ASSSAGLKNIQY
j_gene: TRBJ2-7; v_gene: TRBV12-5; abundance: .; CDR3aa: ASGLDRVYEQY
j_gene: TRBJ2-4; v_gene: TRBV9; abundance: .; CDR3aa: ASSPFLAGNKNIQY
j_gene: TRBJ2-1; v_gene: TRBV5-1; abundance: many; CDR3aa: ASSQGLAGQYNEQF
j_gene: TRBJ2-1; v_gene: TRBV27; abundance: .; CDR3aa: ASSLNGRPYNEQF
j_gene: TRBJ2-7; v_gene: TRBV4-3; abundance: .; CDR3aa: ASSQYGGAYEQY
j_gene: TRBJ2-3; v_gene: TRBV20-1; abundance: many; CDR3aa: SARSIAGVGDTQY
j_gene: TRBJ1-6; v_gene: TRBV4-1; abundance: few; CDR3aa: ASSQDEGNNSPLH
j_gene: TRBJ2-2; v_gene: TRBV4-1; abundance: .; CDR3aa: ASSQERGRSGELF